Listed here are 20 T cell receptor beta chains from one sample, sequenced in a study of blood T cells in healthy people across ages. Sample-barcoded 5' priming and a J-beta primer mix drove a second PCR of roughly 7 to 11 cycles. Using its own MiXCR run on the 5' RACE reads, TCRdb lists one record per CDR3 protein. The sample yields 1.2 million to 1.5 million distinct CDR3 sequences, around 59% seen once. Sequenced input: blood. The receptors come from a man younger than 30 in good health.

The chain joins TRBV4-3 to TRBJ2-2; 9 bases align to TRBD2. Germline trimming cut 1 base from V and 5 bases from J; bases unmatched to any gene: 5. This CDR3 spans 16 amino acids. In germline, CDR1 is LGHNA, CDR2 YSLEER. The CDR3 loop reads CASSQVAGGITGELFF. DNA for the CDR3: TGCGCCAGCAGCCAAGTTGCGGGGGGGATTACCGGGGAGCTGTTTTTT.

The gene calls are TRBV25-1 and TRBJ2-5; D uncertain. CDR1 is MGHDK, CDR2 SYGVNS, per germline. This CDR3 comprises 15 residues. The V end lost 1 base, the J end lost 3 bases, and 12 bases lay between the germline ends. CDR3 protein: CASSEWGGRKETQYF. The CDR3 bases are TGTGCCAGCAGTGAATGGGGTGGCAGGAAAGAGACCCAGTACTTC.

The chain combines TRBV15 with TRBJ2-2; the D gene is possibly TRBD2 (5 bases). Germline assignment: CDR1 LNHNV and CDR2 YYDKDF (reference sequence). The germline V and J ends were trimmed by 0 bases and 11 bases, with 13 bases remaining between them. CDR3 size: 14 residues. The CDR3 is CATSRDRRGRELFF. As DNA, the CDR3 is TGTGCCACCAGCAGAGATCGTAGAGGGAGAGAGCTGTTTTTT.

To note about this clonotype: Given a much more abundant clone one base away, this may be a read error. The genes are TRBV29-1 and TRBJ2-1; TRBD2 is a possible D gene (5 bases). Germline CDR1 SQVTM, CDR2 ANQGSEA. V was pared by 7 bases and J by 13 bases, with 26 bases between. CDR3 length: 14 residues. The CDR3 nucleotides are TGCAGCGCCGGGTACTCTCTAGCCAAAAACATTCAGTTCTTC. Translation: CSAGYSLAKNIQFF.

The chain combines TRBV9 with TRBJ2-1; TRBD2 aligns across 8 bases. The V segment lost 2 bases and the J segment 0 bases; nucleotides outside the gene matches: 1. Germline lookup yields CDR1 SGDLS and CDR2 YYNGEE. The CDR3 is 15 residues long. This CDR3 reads CASSVSGTSYNEQFF. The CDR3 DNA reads TGTGCCAGCAGCGTTAGCGGGACCTCCTACAATGAGCAGTTCTTC.

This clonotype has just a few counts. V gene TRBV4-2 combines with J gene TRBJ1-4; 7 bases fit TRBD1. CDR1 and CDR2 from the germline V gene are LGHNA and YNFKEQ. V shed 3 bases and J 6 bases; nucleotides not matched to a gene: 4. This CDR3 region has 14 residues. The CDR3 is CASSQGQIDEKLFF. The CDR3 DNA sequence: TGTGCCAGCAGCCAGGGACAGATCGATGAAAAACTGTTTTTT.

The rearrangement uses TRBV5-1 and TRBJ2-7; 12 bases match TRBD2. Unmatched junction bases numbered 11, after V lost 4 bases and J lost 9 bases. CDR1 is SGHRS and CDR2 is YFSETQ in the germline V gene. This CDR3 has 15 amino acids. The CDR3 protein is CASSVTSGSKRGQYF. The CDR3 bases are TGCGCCAGCAGCGTGACTAGCGGGAGTAAACGCGGGCAGTACTTC.

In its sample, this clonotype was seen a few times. CDR3 in amino acids: CASSVTALFKSHEQYF. In nucleotides, the CDR3 is TGTGCCAGCAGTGTTACAGCGCTATTTAAGAGTCACGAGCAGTACTTC. V gene TRBV6-6 combines with J gene TRBJ2-7; D uncertain. Germline-derived CDR1 and CDR2 are MNHNY and SVGAGI (reference sequence). The CDR3 is made up of 16 amino acids. Trimming shortened V by 5 bases and J by 5 bases, and 22 bases separated the two germline ends.

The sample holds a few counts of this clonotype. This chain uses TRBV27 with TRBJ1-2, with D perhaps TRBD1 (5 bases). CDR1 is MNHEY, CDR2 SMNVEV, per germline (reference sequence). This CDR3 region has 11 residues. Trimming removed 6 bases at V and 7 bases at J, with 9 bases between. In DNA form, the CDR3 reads TGTGCCAGCAGGGCAGGGACTGGCTACACCTTC. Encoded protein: CASRAGTGYTF.

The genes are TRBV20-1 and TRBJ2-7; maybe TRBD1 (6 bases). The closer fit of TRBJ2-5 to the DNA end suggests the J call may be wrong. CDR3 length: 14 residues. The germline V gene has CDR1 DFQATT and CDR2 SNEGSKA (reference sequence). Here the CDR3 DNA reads TGCAGTGCTCGCCGACAGGTTGGTGTAGAGACCCAGTACTTC. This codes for CSARRQVGVETQYF.

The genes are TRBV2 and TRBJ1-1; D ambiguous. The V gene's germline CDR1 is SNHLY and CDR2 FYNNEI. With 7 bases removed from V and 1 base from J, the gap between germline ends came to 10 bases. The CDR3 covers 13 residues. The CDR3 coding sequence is TGTGCCAGCAACCTACACCCGAACACTGAAGCTTTCTTT. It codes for CASNLHPNTEAFF.

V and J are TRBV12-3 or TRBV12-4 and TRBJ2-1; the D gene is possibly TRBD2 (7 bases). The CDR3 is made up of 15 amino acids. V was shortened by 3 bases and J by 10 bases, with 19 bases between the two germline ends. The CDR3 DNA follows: TGTGCCAGCAGTTTGGGGGACTACAGGGCTAACGAGCAGTTCTTC. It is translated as CASSLGDYRANEQFF.

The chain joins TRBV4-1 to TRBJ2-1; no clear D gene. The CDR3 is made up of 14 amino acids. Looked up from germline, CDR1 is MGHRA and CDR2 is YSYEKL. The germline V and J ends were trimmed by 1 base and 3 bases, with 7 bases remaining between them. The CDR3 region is CASSQAHGYNEQFF. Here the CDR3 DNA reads TGCGCCAGCAGCCAAGCGCACGGCTACAATGAGCAGTTCTTC.

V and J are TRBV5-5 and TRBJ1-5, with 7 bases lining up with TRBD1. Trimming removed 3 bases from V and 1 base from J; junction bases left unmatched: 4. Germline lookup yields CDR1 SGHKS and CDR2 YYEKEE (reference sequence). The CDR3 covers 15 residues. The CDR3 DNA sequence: TGTGCCAGCAGCTGGGGACAGTCCAGCAATCAGCCCCAGCATTTT. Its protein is CASSWGQSSNQPQHF. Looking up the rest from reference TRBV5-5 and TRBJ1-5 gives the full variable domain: DAGVTQSPTHLIKTRGQQVTLRCSPISGHKSVSWYQQVLGQGPQFIFQYYEKEERGRGNFPDRFSARQFPNYSSELNVNALLLGDSALYLCASSWGQSSNQPQHFGDGTRLSIL.

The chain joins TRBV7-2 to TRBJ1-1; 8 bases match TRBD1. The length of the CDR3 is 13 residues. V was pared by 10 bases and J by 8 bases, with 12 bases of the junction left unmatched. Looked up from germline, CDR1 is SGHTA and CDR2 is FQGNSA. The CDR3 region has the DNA TGTGCCACTTCGCCTGGGGGGGACAGGGAAGCTTTCTTT. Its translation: CATSPGGDREAFF.

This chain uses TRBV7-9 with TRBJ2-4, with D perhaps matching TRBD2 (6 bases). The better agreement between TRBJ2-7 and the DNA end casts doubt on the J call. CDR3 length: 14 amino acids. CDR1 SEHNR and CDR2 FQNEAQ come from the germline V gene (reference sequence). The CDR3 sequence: CASSGGTTQHEQYF. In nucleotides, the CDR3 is TGTGCCAGCAGCGGCGGGACCACCCAGCACGAGCAGTACTTC.

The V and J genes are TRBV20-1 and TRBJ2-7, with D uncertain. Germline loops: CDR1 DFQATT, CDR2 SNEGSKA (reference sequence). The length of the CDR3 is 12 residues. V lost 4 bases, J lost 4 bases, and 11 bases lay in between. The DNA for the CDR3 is TGCAGTGCTACAACAACGAGATACGAGCAGTACTTC. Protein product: CSATTTRYEQYF.

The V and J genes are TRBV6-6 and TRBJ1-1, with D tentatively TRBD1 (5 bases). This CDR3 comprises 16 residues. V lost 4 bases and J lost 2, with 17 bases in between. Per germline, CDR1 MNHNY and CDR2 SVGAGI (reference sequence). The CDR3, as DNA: TGTGCCAGCAGTTGGGCCATCGAGGGGCCCAACACTGAAGCTTTCTTT. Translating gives CASSWAIEGPNTEAFF.

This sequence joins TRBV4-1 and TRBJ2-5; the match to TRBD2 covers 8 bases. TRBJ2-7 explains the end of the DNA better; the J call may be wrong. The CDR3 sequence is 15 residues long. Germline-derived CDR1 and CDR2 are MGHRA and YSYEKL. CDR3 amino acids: CASSRVAGTLYEQYF. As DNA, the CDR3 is TGCGCCAGCAGCCGAGTAGCGGGAACGCTTTACGAGCAGTACTTC.

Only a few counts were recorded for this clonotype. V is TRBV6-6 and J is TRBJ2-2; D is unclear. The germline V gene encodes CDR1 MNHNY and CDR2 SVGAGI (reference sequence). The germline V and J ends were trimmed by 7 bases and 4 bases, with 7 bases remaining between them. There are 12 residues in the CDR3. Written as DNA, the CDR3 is TGTGCCAGCACCCAGAGCACCGGGGAGCTGTTTTTT. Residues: CASTQSTGELFF.